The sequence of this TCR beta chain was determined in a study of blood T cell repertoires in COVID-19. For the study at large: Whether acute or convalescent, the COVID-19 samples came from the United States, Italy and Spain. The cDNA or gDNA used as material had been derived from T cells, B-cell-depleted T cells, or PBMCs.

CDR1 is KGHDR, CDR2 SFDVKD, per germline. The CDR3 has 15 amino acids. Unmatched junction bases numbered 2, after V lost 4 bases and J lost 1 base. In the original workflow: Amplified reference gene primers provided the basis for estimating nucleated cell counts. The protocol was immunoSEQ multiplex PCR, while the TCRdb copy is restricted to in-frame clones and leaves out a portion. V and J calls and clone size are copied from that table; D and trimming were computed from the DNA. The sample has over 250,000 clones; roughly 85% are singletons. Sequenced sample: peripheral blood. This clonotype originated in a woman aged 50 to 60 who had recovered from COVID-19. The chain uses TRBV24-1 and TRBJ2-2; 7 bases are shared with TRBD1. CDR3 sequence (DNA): TGTGCCACCAGTGAGCGGACAGGGAACACCGGGGAGCTGTTTTTT. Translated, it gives CATSERTGNTGELFF.